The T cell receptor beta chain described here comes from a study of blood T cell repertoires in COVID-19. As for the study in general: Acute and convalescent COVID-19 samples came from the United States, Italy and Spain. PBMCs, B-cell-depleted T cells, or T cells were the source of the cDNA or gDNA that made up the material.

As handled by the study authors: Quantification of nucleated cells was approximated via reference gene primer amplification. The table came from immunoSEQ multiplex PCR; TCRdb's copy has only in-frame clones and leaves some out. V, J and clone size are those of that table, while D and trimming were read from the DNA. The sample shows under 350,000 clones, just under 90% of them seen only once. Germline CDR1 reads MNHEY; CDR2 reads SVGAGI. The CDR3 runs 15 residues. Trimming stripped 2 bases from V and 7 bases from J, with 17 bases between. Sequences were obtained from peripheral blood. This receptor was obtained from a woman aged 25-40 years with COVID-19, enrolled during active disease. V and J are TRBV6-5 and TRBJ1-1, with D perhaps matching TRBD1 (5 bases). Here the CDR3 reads CASSYVRDGRDEAFF. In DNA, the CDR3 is TGTGCCAGCAGTTACGTCCGGGACGGGAGAGATGAAGCTTTCTTT.